These T cell receptor beta chains were read from a single sample in a study of blood T cell repertoires in COVID-19. TCRdb's table, derived via immunoSEQ multiplex PCR, lists solely in-frame clones and lacks some. The sample lists roughly 120,000 clones, approximately 82% occurring once. Sequencing was performed on peripheral blood. The origin of the receptors is a man aged 65 to 85 with active or convalescent COVID-19. The CDR3 runs from the conserved cysteine through the conserved F or W. Fields, in order: J gene, CDR3 length, clone size, V gene, D gene, CDR3 DNA, CDR3 protein. The D gene is left open where the match is weak. A clone size is listed for some rows: how often the clone was seen (once, few, many), or a class if it is expanded.

J gene: TRBJ2-5
CDR3 length: 13
clone size: -
V gene: TRBV5-6
D gene: -
CDR3 DNA: TGTGCCAGCAGCTTGGGCAGCCAAGAGACCCAGTACTTC
CDR3 protein: CASSLGSQETQYF

J gene: TRBJ1-5
CDR3 length: 15
clone size: few
V gene: TRBV5-1
D gene: -
CDR3 DNA: TGCGCCAGCAGCTTGGCCTTTGGGGCGAATCAGCCCCAGCATTTT
CDR3 protein: CASSLAFGANQPQHF

J gene: TRBJ2-7
CDR3 length: 19
clone size: -
V gene: TRBV21-1
D gene: -
CDR3 DNA: TGTGCCAGCAGCAAAGGAGGTCGGACAGGGGGCTTTAGCTCCTACGAGCAGTACTTC
CDR3 protein: CASSKGGRTGGFSSYEQYF

J gene: TRBJ2-3
CDR3 length: 22
clone size: -
V gene: TRBV4-1
D gene: TRBD2
CDR3 DNA: TGCGCCAGCAGCCATGAAAGTCGGACTAGCGGGGGGAAAAAGAATAGCACAGATACGCAGTATTTT
CDR3 protein: CASSHESRTSGGKKNSTDTQYF

J gene: TRBJ1-4
CDR3 length: 15
clone size: -
V gene: TRBV18
D gene: -
CDR3 DNA: TGTGCCAGCTCACCAACGGCGTCAGAGGATGAAAAACTGTTTTTT
CDR3 protein: CASSPTASEDEKLFF

J gene: TRBJ2-1
CDR3 length: 13
clone size: -
V gene: TRBV29-1
D gene: TRBD1
CDR3 DNA: TGCAGCGTTGAACAGGGGGCTGGTAATGAGCAGTTCTTC
CDR3 protein: CSVEQGAGNEQFF

J gene: TRBJ1-2
CDR3 length: 17
clone size: -
V gene: TRBV18
D gene: TRBD1
CDR3 DNA: TGTGCCAGCTCACCCTCAAGTAGCAGGGACAGGGCGGATGGCTACACCTTC
CDR3 protein: CASSPSSSRDRADGYTF

J gene: TRBJ2-1
CDR3 length: 16
clone size: -
V gene: TRBV18
D gene: -
CDR3 DNA: TGTGCCAGCTCACCACGGCGGGGTGCCCGGGGAGATGAGCAGTTCTTC
CDR3 protein: CASSPRRGARGDEQFF

J gene: TRBJ1-2
CDR3 length: 13
clone size: once
V gene: TRBV7-8
D gene: TRBD1
CDR3 DNA: TGTGCCAGCAGCCCGGGACAGACCTATGGCTACACCTTC
CDR3 protein: CASSPGQTYGYTF

J gene: TRBJ2-3
CDR3 length: 14
clone size: -
V gene: TRBV11-2
D gene: -
CDR3 DNA: TGTGCCAGCAGCTTCTCCGGGAACACAGATACGCAGTATTTT
CDR3 protein: CASSFSGNTDTQYF

J gene: TRBJ1-2
CDR3 length: 14
clone size: -
V gene: TRBV28
D gene: -
CDR3 DNA: TGTGCCAGCAAATGGCTCGGGGTTTACAACGGCTACACCTTC
CDR3 protein: CASKWLGVYNGYTF

J gene: TRBJ2-1
CDR3 length: 15
clone size: -
V gene: TRBV7-6
D gene: -
CDR3 DNA: TGTGCCAGCAGTCCGGGACAAAAGAAGTCGGATGAGCAGTTCTTC
CDR3 protein: CASSPGQKKSDEQFF

J gene: TRBJ1-1
CDR3 length: 14
clone size: -
V gene: TRBV19
D gene: -
CDR3 DNA: TGTGCCAGTATGTCTCTATCACAGGGCTCTGAAGCTTTCTTT
CDR3 protein: CASMSLSQGSEAFF

J gene: TRBJ1-2
CDR3 length: 14
clone size: -
V gene: TRBV4-2
D gene: -
CDR3 DNA: TGTGCCAGCAGCCAAGGGGGCAGCCACTATGGCTACACCTTC
CDR3 protein: CASSQGGSHYGYTF

J gene: TRBJ2-2
CDR3 length: 14
clone size: -
V gene: TRBV3-1/TRBV3-2
D gene: -
CDR3 DNA: TGTGCCAGCCTAGGCCCCCGGGACACCGGGGAGCTGTTTTTT
CDR3 protein: CASLGPRDTGELFF

J gene: TRBJ2-5
CDR3 length: 13
clone size: -
V gene: TRBV2
D gene: TRBD2
CDR3 DNA: TGTGCCAGCAACCTAGCGGGGGAAGAGACCCAGTACTTC
CDR3 protein: CASNLAGEETQYF

J gene: TRBJ2-7
CDR3 length: 14
clone size: -
V gene: TRBV19
D gene: -
CDR3 DNA: TGTGCCAGTAGTATAGATCTGAACAGACGCGAGCAGTACTTC
CDR3 protein: CASSIDLNRREQYF

J gene: TRBJ2-1
CDR3 length: 16
clone size: -
V gene: TRBV10-3
D gene: TRBD2
CDR3 DNA: TGTGCCACCAAAGTAGGGACTAGCGGGGGGGCGGATGAGCAGTTCTTC
CDR3 protein: CATKVGTSGGADEQFF

J gene: TRBJ2-7
CDR3 length: 16
clone size: -
V gene: TRBV4-3
D gene: -
CDR3 DNA: TGCGCCAGCAGCCAAGATTTAAGGGGGACCCACCACGAGCAGTACTTC
CDR3 protein: CASSQDLRGTHHEQYF

J gene: TRBJ2-1
CDR3 length: 15
clone size: -
V gene: TRBV5-1
D gene: TRBD1
CDR3 DNA: TGCGCCAGCAGCTTAGGACAGGTTTCCTACAATGAGCAGTTCTTC
CDR3 protein: CASSLGQVSYNEQFF

J gene: TRBJ1-2
CDR3 length: 13
clone size: -
V gene: TRBV29-1
D gene: TRBD1
CDR3 DNA: TGCAGCGCCCGATCGACAGGGAACTATGGCTACACCTTC
CDR3 protein: CSARSTGNYGYTF

J gene: TRBJ1-5
CDR3 length: 15
clone size: -
V gene: TRBV15
D gene: -
CDR3 DNA: TGTGCCACCAGCAGAGACCCAGGGGGCAATCAGCCCCAGCATTTT
CDR3 protein: CATSRDPGGNQPQHF

J gene: TRBJ1-1
CDR3 length: 18
clone size: -
V gene: TRBV11-3
D gene: TRBD1
CDR3 DNA: TGTGCCAGCAGTCACCGGTGGGGGACAGGAAGCATGAACACTGAAGCTTTCTTT
CDR3 protein: CASSHRWGTGSMNTEAFF

J gene: TRBJ2-1
CDR3 length: 15
clone size: once
V gene: TRBV5-4
D gene: -
CDR3 DNA: TGTGCCAGCAGCTTGGGCGGGGCAAGCTACAATGAGCAGTTCTTC
CDR3 protein: CASSLGGASYNEQFF

J gene: TRBJ2-5
CDR3 length: 11
clone size: -
V gene: TRBV7-9
D gene: -
CDR3 DNA: TGTGCCGGATATGGAGGAGAGACCCAGTACTTC
CDR3 protein: CAGYGGETQYF

J gene: TRBJ2-7
CDR3 length: 14
clone size: -
V gene: TRBV3-1/TRBV3-2
D gene: TRBD1
CDR3 DNA: TGTGCCAGCAGCCGACAGGGCCTCTCCTACGAGCAGTACTTC
CDR3 protein: CASSRQGLSYEQYF

J gene: TRBJ2-1
CDR3 length: 15
clone size: -
V gene: TRBV7-2
D gene: TRBD2
CDR3 DNA: TGTGCCAGCAGCCTGTCGGGGGGGACCTACAATGAGCAGTTCTTC
CDR3 protein: CASSLSGGTYNEQFF

J gene: TRBJ1-4
CDR3 length: 16
clone size: -
V gene: TRBV4-1
D gene: TRBD1
CDR3 DNA: TGCGCCAGCAGCCAACCCCGACAGGGGCCAAATGAAAAACTGTTTTTT
CDR3 protein: CASSQPRQGPNEKLFF

J gene: TRBJ1-2
CDR3 length: 15
clone size: -
V gene: TRBV6-1
D gene: -
CDR3 DNA: TGTGCCAGCAGTGATAGTTTCAGTCTAGACTATGGCTACACCTTC
CDR3 protein: CASSDSFSLDYGYTF

J gene: TRBJ2-3
CDR3 length: 18
clone size: -
V gene: TRBV5-4
D gene: TRBD2
CDR3 DNA: TGTGCCAGCAGCTTGGGACTAGCGGGGGGCCAAGGCACAGATACGCAGTATTTT
CDR3 protein: CASSLGLAGGQGTDTQYF

J gene: TRBJ2-2
CDR3 length: 17
clone size: few
V gene: TRBV5-5
D gene: TRBD1
CDR3 DNA: TGTGCCAGCAGCGCACAACCGGGACAGACCCCCACCGGGGAGCTGTTTTTT
CDR3 protein: CASSAQPGQTPTGELFF

J gene: TRBJ2-1
CDR3 length: 16
clone size: once
V gene: TRBV9
D gene: TRBD2
CDR3 DNA: TGTGCCAGCAGCCCCAGGGGCGGGGGGGACTACAATGAGCAGTTCTTC
CDR3 protein: CASSPRGGGDYNEQFF

J gene: TRBJ2-7
CDR3 length: 13
clone size: -
V gene: TRBV28
D gene: TRBD2
CDR3 DNA: TGTGCCAGCAGCGGGGGGAAGCTTTACGAGCAGTACTTC
CDR3 protein: CASSGGKLYEQYF

J gene: TRBJ2-5
CDR3 length: 13
clone size: -
V gene: TRBV2
D gene: TRBD2
CDR3 DNA: TGTGCCAGCAGTGGGGAGGGTGTGGAGACCCAGTACTTC
CDR3 protein: CASSGEGVETQYF

J gene: TRBJ1-3
CDR3 length: 16
clone size: many
V gene: TRBV4-1
D gene: -
CDR3 DNA: TGCGCCAGCAGCCAAGATCTTTTAAGGAGAGGAAACACCATATATTTT
CDR3 protein: CASSQDLLRRGNTIYF

J gene: TRBJ1-1
CDR3 length: 16
clone size: -
V gene: TRBV9
D gene: TRBD1
CDR3 DNA: TGTGCCAGCAGCGACATCGGGACAGGATTGAACACTGAAGCTTTCTTT
CDR3 protein: CASSDIGTGLNTEAFF

J gene: TRBJ2-1
CDR3 length: 18
clone size: -
V gene: TRBV28
D gene: TRBD2
CDR3 DNA: TGTGCCAGCAGTCCACTAGGACTAGCGGGACGCTCCTACAATGAGCAGTTCTTC
CDR3 protein: CASSPLGLAGRSYNEQFF

J gene: TRBJ2-5
CDR3 length: 16
clone size: -
V gene: TRBV7-2
D gene: -
CDR3 DNA: TGTGCCAGCAGTTCCATGACTCGGGGGGCAGAGGAGACCCAGTACTTC
CDR3 protein: CASSSMTRGAEETQYF

J gene: TRBJ2-3
CDR3 length: 16
clone size: -
V gene: TRBV11-1
D gene: TRBD2
CDR3 DNA: TGTGCCAGCAGAGCAAAACTAGCGGGAGGGCCTGATACGCAGTATTTT
CDR3 protein: CASRAKLAGGPDTQYF

J gene: TRBJ1-2
CDR3 length: 16
clone size: -
V gene: TRBV9
D gene: TRBD1
CDR3 DNA: TGTGCCAGCAGCATAAGCCCGGGACAGGGGACCTATGGCTACACCTTC
CDR3 protein: CASSISPGQGTYGYTF

J gene: TRBJ2-1
CDR3 length: 14
clone size: few
V gene: TRBV29-1
D gene: TRBD2
CDR3 DNA: TGCAGCGTTCAGGGCGGGAGCGAACTTAATGAGCAGTTCTTC
CDR3 protein: CSVQGGSELNEQFF

J gene: TRBJ2-3
CDR3 length: 15
clone size: many
V gene: TRBV9
D gene: TRBD2
CDR3 DNA: TGTGCCAGCACCGGACTAGCGGGAGCCGGAGATACGCAGTATTTT
CDR3 protein: CASTGLAGAGDTQYF

J gene: TRBJ1-1
CDR3 length: 24
clone size: -
V gene: TRBV19
D gene: TRBD1
CDR3 DNA: TGTGCCAGTAGTATGAGAACAGGGGGCCTTACGGCTAAAACGACCTCGCTATGGAACACTGAAGCTTTCTTT
CDR3 protein: CASSMRTGGLTAKTTSLWNTEAFF

J gene: TRBJ2-1
CDR3 length: 16
clone size: -
V gene: TRBV28
D gene: -
CDR3 DNA: TGTGCCAGCAGTTTATCGGGACTGGGCTCCTACAATGAGCAGTTCTTC
CDR3 protein: CASSLSGLGSYNEQFF

J gene: TRBJ1-6
CDR3 length: 17
clone size: -
V gene: TRBV25-1
D gene: -
CDR3 DNA: TGTGCCAGCAGTGATCCGAGCGGGAGTACCTATAATTCACCCCTCCACTTT
CDR3 protein: CASSDPSGSTYNSPLHF

J gene: TRBJ1-4
CDR3 length: 17
clone size: -
V gene: TRBV4-1
D gene: TRBD1
CDR3 DNA: TGCGCCAGCAGCCAAGATTGGCAGGGGGTTGGGAGTGAAAAACTGTTTTTT
CDR3 protein: CASSQDWQGVGSEKLFF

J gene: TRBJ1-1
CDR3 length: 17
clone size: -
V gene: TRBV9
D gene: TRBD1
CDR3 DNA: TGTGCCAGCAGCGTAGGCGGCGGTGGACAGGGGGGGACTGAAGCTTTCTTT
CDR3 protein: CASSVGGGGQGGTEAFF

J gene: TRBJ1-2
CDR3 length: 14
clone size: -
V gene: TRBV7-9
D gene: -
CDR3 DNA: TGTGCCAGCAGCTTAGAGGGCAGGGGAGATGGCTACACCTTC
CDR3 protein: CASSLEGRGDGYTF

J gene: TRBJ1-5
CDR3 length: 15
clone size: -
V gene: TRBV6-6
D gene: TRBD1
CDR3 DNA: TGTGCCAGCAGTAAGGGACAGGGGGGGAATCAGCCCCAGCATTTT
CDR3 protein: CASSKGQGGNQPQHF

J gene: TRBJ1-2
CDR3 length: 10
clone size: -
V gene: TRBV20-1
D gene: TRBD1
CDR3 DNA: TGCAGGGCGGACAGGGAAGGCTACACCTTC
CDR3 protein: CRADREGYTF

J gene: TRBJ2-7
CDR3 length: 13
clone size: -
V gene: TRBV5-1
D gene: -
CDR3 DNA: TGCGCCAGCAGCTTGTATGGGGGCCCCGAGCAGTACTTC
CDR3 protein: CASSLYGGPEQYF

J gene: TRBJ1-5
CDR3 length: 15
clone size: -
V gene: TRBV6-5
D gene: TRBD1
CDR3 DNA: TGTGCCAGCAGTCCCCACAGGGGCCGGGATCAGCCCCAGCATTTT
CDR3 protein: CASSPHRGRDQPQHF

J gene: TRBJ2-7
CDR3 length: 16
clone size: -
V gene: TRBV7-6
D gene: TRBD2
CDR3 DNA: TGTGCCAGCAGCCCGACTAGCGGGGGGGCTTCGTACGAGCAGTACTTC
CDR3 protein: CASSPTSGGASYEQYF

J gene: TRBJ1-2
CDR3 length: 14
clone size: once
V gene: TRBV15
D gene: -
CDR3 DNA: TGTGCCACCAGCAGAGATGACAGCATCGGAGGCTACACCTTC
CDR3 protein: CATSRDDSIGGYTF